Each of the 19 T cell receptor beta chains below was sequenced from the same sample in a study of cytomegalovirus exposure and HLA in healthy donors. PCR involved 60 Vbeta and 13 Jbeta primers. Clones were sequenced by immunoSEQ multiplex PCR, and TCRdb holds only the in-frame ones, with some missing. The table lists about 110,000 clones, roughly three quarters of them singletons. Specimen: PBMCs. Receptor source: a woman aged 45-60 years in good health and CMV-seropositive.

CDR3 region: CASSEGTSGREETQYF. The CDR3 DNA reads as TGCGCCAGCAGCGAGGGTACTAGCGGGAGAGAGGAGACCCAGTACTTC. The chain joins TRBV5-1 to TRBJ2-5; 11 bases are a match to TRBD2. Germline values: CDR1 SGHRS, CDR2 YFSETQ. The length of the CDR3 is 16 residues. V was pared by 4 bases and J by 5 bases, with 10 bases of the junction left unmatched.

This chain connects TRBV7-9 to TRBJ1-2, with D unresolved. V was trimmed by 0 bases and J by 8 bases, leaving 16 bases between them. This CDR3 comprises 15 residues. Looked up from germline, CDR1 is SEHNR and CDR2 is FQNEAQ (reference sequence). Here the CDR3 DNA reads TGTGCCAGCAGCTTAGCGACGGCCCTCACTAGGGGCTACACCTTC. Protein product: CASSLATALTRGYTF.

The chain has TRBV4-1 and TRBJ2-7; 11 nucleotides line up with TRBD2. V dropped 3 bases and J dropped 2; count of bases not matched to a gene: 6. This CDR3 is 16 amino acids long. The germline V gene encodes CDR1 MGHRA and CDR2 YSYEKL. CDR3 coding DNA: TGCGCCAGCAGCCAGGAAGGGACTAGCGGAACCTACGAGCAGTACTTC. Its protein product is CASSQEGTSGTYEQYF.

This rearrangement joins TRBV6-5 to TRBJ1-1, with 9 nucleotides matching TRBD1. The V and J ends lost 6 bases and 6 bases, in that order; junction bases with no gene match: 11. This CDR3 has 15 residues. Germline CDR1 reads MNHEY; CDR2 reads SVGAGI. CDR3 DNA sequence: TGTGCCAGCAGCCGTCCCGGGACAGGGTTCGCTGAAGCTTTCTTT. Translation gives CASSRPGTGFAEAFF.

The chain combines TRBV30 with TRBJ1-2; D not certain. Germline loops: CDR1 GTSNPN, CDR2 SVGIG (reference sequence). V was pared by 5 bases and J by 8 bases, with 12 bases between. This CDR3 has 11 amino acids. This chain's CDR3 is CAWVFLQGYTF. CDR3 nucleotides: TGTGCCTGGGTTTTTTTACAGGGCTACACCTTC.

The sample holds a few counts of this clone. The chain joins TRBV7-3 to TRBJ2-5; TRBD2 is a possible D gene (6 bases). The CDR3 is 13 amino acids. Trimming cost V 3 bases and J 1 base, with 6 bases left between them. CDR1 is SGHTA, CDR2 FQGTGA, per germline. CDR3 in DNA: TGTGCCAGCAGCTTCGGGGGCCAAGAGACCCAGTACTTC. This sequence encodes CASSFGGQETQYF.

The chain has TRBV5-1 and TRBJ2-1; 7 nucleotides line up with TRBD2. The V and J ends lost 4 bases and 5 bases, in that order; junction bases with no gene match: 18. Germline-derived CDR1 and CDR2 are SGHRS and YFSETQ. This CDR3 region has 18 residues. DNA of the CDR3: TGCGCCAGCAGCCCCCGAGCGGGACTACCTCACCAAAACAATGAGCAGTTCTTC. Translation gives CASSPRAGLPHQNNEQFF.

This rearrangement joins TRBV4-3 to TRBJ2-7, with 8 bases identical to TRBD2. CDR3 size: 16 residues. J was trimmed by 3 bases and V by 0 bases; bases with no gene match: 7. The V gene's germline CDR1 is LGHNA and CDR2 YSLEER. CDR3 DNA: TGCGCCAGCAGCCAAGATGTTCTAGCGGGTCACTACGAGCAGTACTTC. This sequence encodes CASSQDVLAGHYEQYF.

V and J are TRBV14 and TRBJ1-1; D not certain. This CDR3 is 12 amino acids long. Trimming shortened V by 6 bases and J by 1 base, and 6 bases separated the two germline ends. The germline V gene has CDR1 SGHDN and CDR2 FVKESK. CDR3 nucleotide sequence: TGTGCCAGCAGTCCGGGGAACACTGAAGCTTTCTTT. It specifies CASSPGNTEAFF.

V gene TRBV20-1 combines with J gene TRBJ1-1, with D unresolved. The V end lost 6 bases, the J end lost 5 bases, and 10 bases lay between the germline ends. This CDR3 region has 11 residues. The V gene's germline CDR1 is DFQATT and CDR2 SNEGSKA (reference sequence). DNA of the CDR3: TGCAGTGCCATTCCCATTACTGAAGCTTTCTTT. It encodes CSAIPITEAFF.

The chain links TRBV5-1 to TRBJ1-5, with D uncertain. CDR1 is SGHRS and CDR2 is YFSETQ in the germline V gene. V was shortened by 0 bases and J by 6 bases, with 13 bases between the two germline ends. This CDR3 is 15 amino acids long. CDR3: CASSLEAGLPQPQHF. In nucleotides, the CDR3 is TGCGCCAGCAGCTTGGAGGCAGGTCTTCCTCAGCCCCAGCATTTT.

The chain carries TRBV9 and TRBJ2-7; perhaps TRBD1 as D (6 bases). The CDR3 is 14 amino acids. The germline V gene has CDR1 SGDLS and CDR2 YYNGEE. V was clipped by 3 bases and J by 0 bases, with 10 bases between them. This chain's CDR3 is CASSGTGHSYEQYF. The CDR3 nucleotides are TGTGCCAGCAGCGGCACAGGGCACTCCTACGAGCAGTACTTC.

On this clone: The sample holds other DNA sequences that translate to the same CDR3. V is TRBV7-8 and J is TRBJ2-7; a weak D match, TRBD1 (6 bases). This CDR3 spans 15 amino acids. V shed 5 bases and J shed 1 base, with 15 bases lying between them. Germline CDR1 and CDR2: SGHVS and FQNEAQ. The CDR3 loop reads CASSATGTSSYEQYF. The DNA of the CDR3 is TGTGCCAGCAGCGCCACCGGGACATCTTCCTACGAGCAGTACTTC.

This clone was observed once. DNA for the CDR3: TGTGCCAGCTGTCGGAGGGATGCTGAAGCTTTCTTT. As protein: CASCRRDAEAFF. The chain joins TRBV6-6 to TRBJ1-1; D is unresolved. Per germline, CDR1 MNHNY and CDR2 SVGAGI (reference sequence). The CDR3 sequence is 12 residues long. Between the trimmed V and J ends, which lost 8 bases and 6 bases, there was a span of 13 bases.

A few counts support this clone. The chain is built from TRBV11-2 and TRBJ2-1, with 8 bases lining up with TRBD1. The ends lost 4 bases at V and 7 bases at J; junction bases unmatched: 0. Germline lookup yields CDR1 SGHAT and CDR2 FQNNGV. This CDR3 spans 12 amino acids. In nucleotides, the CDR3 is TGTGCCAGCAGCTACAGGGGGAATGAGCAGTTCTTC. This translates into CASSYRGNEQFF.

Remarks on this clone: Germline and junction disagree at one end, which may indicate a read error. The CDR3 bases are TGTTCCAGCAGCGGACAGGGGAGGCTGTTTTTT. It encodes CSSSGQGRLFF. The rearrangement links TRBV7-9 to TRBJ1-4; TRBD1 matches 9 bases. Germline CDR1 SEHNR, CDR2 FQNEAQ (reference sequence). There are 11 residues in the CDR3.

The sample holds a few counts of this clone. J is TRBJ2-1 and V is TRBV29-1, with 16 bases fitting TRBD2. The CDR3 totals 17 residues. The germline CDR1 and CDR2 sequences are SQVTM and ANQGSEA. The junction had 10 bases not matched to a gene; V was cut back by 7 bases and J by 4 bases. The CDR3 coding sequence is TGCAGCGCCGGTGGGACTAGCGGGGGGGCCAGGTACAATGAGCAGTTCTTC. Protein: CSAGGTSGGARYNEQFF.

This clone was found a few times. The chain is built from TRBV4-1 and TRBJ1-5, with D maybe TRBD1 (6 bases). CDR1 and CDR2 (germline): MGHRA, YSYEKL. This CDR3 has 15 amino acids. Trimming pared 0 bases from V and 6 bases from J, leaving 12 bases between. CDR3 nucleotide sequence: TGCGCCAGCAGCCAAGATGAGGGGGGGGGTCAGCCCCAGCATTTT. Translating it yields CASSQDEGGGQPQHF.

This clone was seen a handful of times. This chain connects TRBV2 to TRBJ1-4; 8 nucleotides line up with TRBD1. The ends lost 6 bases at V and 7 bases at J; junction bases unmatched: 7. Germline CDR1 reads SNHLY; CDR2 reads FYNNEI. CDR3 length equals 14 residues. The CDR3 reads CASSLDRGIEKLFF. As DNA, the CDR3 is TGTGCCAGCAGCCTTGACAGGGGAATTGAAAAACTGTTTTTT.